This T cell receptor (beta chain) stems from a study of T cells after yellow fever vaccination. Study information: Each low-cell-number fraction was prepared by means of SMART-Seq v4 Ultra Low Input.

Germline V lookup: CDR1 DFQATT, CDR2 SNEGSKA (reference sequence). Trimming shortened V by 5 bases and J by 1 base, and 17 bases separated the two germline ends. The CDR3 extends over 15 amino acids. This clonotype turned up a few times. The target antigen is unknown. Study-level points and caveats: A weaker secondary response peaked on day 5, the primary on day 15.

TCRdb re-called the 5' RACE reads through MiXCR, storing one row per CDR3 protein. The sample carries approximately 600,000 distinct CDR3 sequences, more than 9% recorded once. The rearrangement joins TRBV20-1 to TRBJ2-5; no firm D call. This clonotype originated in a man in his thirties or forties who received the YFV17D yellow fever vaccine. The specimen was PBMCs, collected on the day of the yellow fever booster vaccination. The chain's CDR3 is CSAGSLGIPQETQYF. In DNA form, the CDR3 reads TGCAGTGCTGGTTCATTGGGGATCCCCCAAGAGACCCAGTACTTC.